The 6 T cell receptor beta chains in this list originate from one sample, sequenced in a study of blood T cell repertoires in COVID-19. Profiling relied on immunoSEQ multiplex PCR, and the TCRdb table lists in-frame clones only, not all of them. The data contain 110,000 to 150,000 clones, 70% to 85% of them singletons. The sample taken for sequencing was PBMCs or T cells enriched from blood (not recorded which). All receptors derive from a man in his forties or fifties who had recovered from COVID-19.

Details on this clone: The same CDR3 arises from other DNA sequences in this sample as well. This chain connects TRBV9 to TRBJ1-1; 10 bases match TRBD1. Trimming cost V 3 bases and J 1 base; bases outside gene matches: 0. The CDR3 runs 14 residues. Looked up from germline, CDR1 is SGDLS and CDR2 is YYNGEE. Here the CDR3 DNA reads TGTGCCAGCAGCGGGACAGGGGGGAACACTGAAGCTTTCTTT. This codes for CASSGTGGNTEAFF.

This clone was recorded only once. This chain connects TRBV7-2 to TRBJ1-4; TRBD1 might be the D (5 bases). The CDR3 covers 14 residues. Germline V gene data show CDR1 as SGHTA and CDR2 as FQGNSA. V was cut by 3 bases and J by 8 bases, with 13 bases left in between. The CDR3 spells CASSFGGGSEKLFF. In DNA form, the CDR3 reads TGTGCCAGCAGCTTTGGGGGGGGAAGCGAAAAACTGTTTTTT.

The chain joins TRBV7-2 to TRBJ1-3, with D perhaps TRBD1 (5 bases). The CDR3 totals 15 residues. The V and J ends lost 1 base and 0 bases respectively, with 7 bases between them. The V gene's germline CDR1 is SGHTA and CDR2 FQGNSA. The chain's CDR3 is CASSLDTGSGNTIYF. CDR3 coding DNA: TGTGCCAGCAGCTTAGACACAGGCTCTGGAAACACCATATATTTT. Looking up the rest from reference TRBV7-2 and TRBJ1-3 gives the full variable domain: GAGVSQSPSNKVTEKGKDVELRCDPISGHTALYWYRQSLGQGLEFLIYFQGNSAPDKSGLPSDRFSAERTGGSVSTLTIQRTQQEDSAVYLCASSLDTGSGNTIYFGEGSWLTVV.

The gene calls are TRBV5-6 and TRBJ2-7, with TRBD1 identical over 8 bases. The germline CDR1 and CDR2 sequences are SGHDT and YYEEEE. The CDR3 is made up of 15 amino acids. V shed 2 bases, J shed 2 bases, and the junction held 6 bases outside the gene matches. The CDR3 nucleotides are TGTGCCAGCAGCTTTCGGACAGGGACCCCCTACGAGCAGTACTTC. Translated, it gives CASSFRTGTPYEQYF.

This chain joins TRBV18 and TRBJ1-5; 8 nucleotides line up with TRBD1. Germline values: CDR1 KGHSH, CDR2 LQKENI. There are 15 residues in the CDR3. V lost 6 bases to trimming and J lost 4 bases; unmatched junction nucleotides: 8. The CDR3 nucleotides are TGTGCCAGCTCGCCCGACAGGGGAAGGAATCAGCCCCAGCATTTT. It is translated as CASSPDRGRNQPQHF.

The V and J genes are TRBV6-4 and TRBJ2-3; 9 positions match TRBD2. Germline V gene data show CDR1 as MRHNA and CDR2 as SNTAGT. CDR3 size: 18 residues. V trimming: 0 bases; J trimming: 1 base; junction bases outside the gene matches: 8. The CDR3 DNA is TGTGCCAGCAGTGACTCGACACCTGGCGGGGGGGGCACAGATACGCAGTATTTT. Its protein product is CASSDSTPGGGGTDTQYF.